This TCR beta chain came from a study of sequential checkpoint blockade in melanoma. The data were produced by immunoSEQ multiplex PCR, yet TCRdb's version contains in-frame clones alone and is incomplete. Altogether just over 15,000 clones are present, 77% being singletons, with the ten largest covering about 32%. This CDR3 is 17 amino acids long. Trimming took off 5 bases at V and 5 bases at J, with 22 bases between the two ends. Germline V CDR1 and CDR2: MGHRA, YSYEKL. Treatment given: randomized to nivolumab then ipilimumab (arm A) or the reverse (arm B). No patient had prior DNA-damaging chemotherapy.

The receptor was derived from a human donor with melanoma. This chain links TRBV4-1 with TRBJ1-5, with D possibly being TRBD1 (6 bases). The sample was CD8+ T cells sorted from blood (inferred from file names), taken from a patient given nivolumab and ipilimumab in sequence. In nucleotides, the CDR3 is TGCGCCAGCAGCAAAGGGGGGGACCCTTATTTGCATCAGCCCCAGCATTTT. This sequence encodes CASSKGGDPYLHQPQHF.